These 25 T cell receptor beta chains were sequenced from one sample in a study of T cells in Graves' hyperthyroidism and ophthalmopathy. The investigators amplified TCR beta CDR3 regions from RNA transcripts. The primer set for the first-round RT-PCR of the TCR CDR3 was HTBI. From the multiplex PCR reads, TCRdb called clonotypes with MiXCR, one entry per CDR3 protein. The data show a few hundred thousand distinct CDR3 sequences, with over 10% seen just once and around a tenth held by the top ten. The sequencing input was blood. The receptors derive from a young woman with Graves' hyperthyroidism.

The chain carries TRBV24-1 and TRBJ1-3; possible D gene TRBD1, 5 bases. The germline gives CDR1 KGHDR, CDR2 SFDVKD. The length of the CDR3 is 16 residues. The V end lost 4 bases, the J end lost 7 bases, and 19 bases lay between the germline ends. CDR3 residues: CATSDSGLEYGNTIYF. CDR3 nucleotide sequence: TGTGCCACCAGTGACTCGGGACTCGAATACGGGAACACCATATATTTT.

Details on this clonotype: A much larger clone is a single base away; this may be a read error. The rearrangement links TRBV3-1 to TRBJ2-7, with D perhaps TRBD1 (6 bases). CDR1 LGHDT and CDR2 YNNKEL come from the germline V gene (reference sequence). This CDR3 is built from 15 residues. V gave up 3 bases and J gave up 3 bases, with 15 bases separating them. CDR3 in DNA: TGTGCCAGCAGCCAGCCCGAACAGGGTCACTACGAGCAGTACTTC. Amino acid sequence: CASSQPEQGHYEQYF.

On this clonotype itself: This may stem from a read error, because a much larger clone lies one nucleotide away. J is TRBJ2-1 and V is TRBV9, with TRBD2 matching 9 bases. The CDR3 covers 15 residues. Trimming took 3 bases from V and 9 from J; bases not matched to a gene: 10. Germline CDR1 reads SGDLS; CDR2 reads YYNGEE. The CDR3 sequence: CASSGQTSGPGEQFF. CDR3 nucleotides: TGTGCCAGCAGCGGACAGACTAGCGGCCCGGGTGAGCAGTTCTTC.

J is TRBJ2-5 and V is TRBV18; 8 nucleotides align to TRBD1. The V gene end was trimmed by 5 bases and the J gene end by 6 bases; junction bases not matched to a gene: 8. The CDR3 covers 14 residues. Per germline, CDR1 KGHSH and CDR2 LQKENI. The CDR3 reads CASSSGQGRQTQYF. CDR3 coding DNA: TGTGCCAGCTCAAGTGGACAGGGTCGCCAGACCCAGTACTTC.

The table lists this clonotype with a few counts. The V gene is TRBV3-1, the J gene TRBJ2-1; TRBD1 matches 8 bases. V gave up 6 bases and J gave up 0 bases; unmatched junction bases: 4. Germline V gene data show CDR1 as LGHDT and CDR2 as YNNKEL (reference sequence). The CDR3 is 15 residues long. The CDR3 here is CASSSRGLSYNEQFF. DNA for the CDR3: TGTGCCAGCAGTTCCAGGGGGCTCTCCTACAATGAGCAGTTCTTC.

There are many counts of this clonotype. The rearrangement joins TRBV28 to TRBJ2-1; perhaps D is TRBD1 or TRBD2 (6 bases each). This CDR3 contains 18 residues. The V and J ends lost 5 bases and 1 base respectively, with 21 bases between them. Germline lookup yields CDR1 MDHEN and CDR2 SYDVKM. CDR3: CASSTSAWGAGSYNEQFF. Here the CDR3 DNA reads TGTGCCAGCAGTACCTCTGCTTGGGGGGCGGGGTCCTACAATGAGCAGTTCTTC.

This clonotype was counted at least ten times. The chain joins TRBV7-2 to TRBJ2-7; 9 positions match TRBD1. Germline V lookup: CDR1 SGHTA, CDR2 FQGNSA. The CDR3 totals 15 residues. The trim removed 5 bases at V and 2 bases at J, leaving 7 bases unmatched. In DNA form, the CDR3 reads TGTGCCAGCAGCCCCTCGGGACAGGGTCCCTACGAGCAGTACTTC. Translating it yields CASSPSGQGPYEQYF.

Many counts were recorded for this clonotype. The chain combines TRBV3-1 with TRBJ1-2, with D uncertain. The CDR3 has 12 residues. Germline V gene data show CDR1 as LGHDT and CDR2 as YNNKEL (reference sequence). V was clipped by 5 bases and J by 8 bases, with 12 bases between them. This CDR3 is CASSGDKEGYTF. The DNA for the CDR3 is TGTGCCAGCAGCGGAGACAAGGAAGGCTACACCTTC.

In this sample, this clonotype turned up a few times. This could be a read error, since a much larger clone is one nucleotide away. The V and J genes are TRBV28 and TRBJ1-1; 7 bases agree with TRBD1. CDR1 is MDHEN and CDR2 is SYDVKM in the germline V gene. This CDR3 contains 17 residues. V was clipped by 4 bases and J by 1 base; unmatched bases: 12. CDR3 in DNA: TGTGCCAGCAGTTCCGCTACAGGGGACTCTCCGAACACTGAAGCTTTCTTT. It is translated as CASSSATGDSPNTEAFF. Full variable domain (outside the CDR3, taken from reference TRBV28 and TRBJ1-1): DVKVTQSSRYLVKRTGEKVFLECVQDMDHENMFWYRQDPGLGLRLIYFSYDVKMKEKGDIPEGYSVSREKKERFSLILESASTNQTSMYLCASSSATGDSPNTEAFFGQGTRLTVV.

There are many counts of this clonotype. The V call is TRBV12-3 or TRBV12-4, the J call TRBJ1-1; D not certain. With 7 bases removed from V and 2 bases from J, the gap between germline ends came to 11 bases. The CDR3 sequence is 13 residues long. The CDR3 coding sequence is TGTGCCAGCAACACGGGATTCAACACTGAAGCTTTCTTT. It encodes CASNTGFNTEAFF.

This clonotype was seen a few times. For the CDR3, the DNA is TGCAGTGCTAGCCGGGGACAGGCTAAATTTTTGGACACCGGGGAGCTGTTTTTT. Translation: CSASRGQAKFLDTGELFF. The chain has TRBV20-1 and TRBJ2-2, with 8 bases matching TRBD1. From germline, CDR1 is DFQATT and CDR2 SNEGSKA (reference sequence). CDR3 length equals 18 residues. Trimming removed 3 bases from V and 3 bases from J; junction bases left unmatched: 15.

This clonotype was detected ten times or more. J is TRBJ2-1 and V is TRBV5-6, with TRBD2 matching 9 bases. Unmatched junction bases numbered 9, after V lost 2 bases and J lost 3 bases. Germline V lookup: CDR1 SGHDT, CDR2 YYEEEE. The CDR3 consists of 17 residues. CDR3 DNA sequence: TGTGCCAGCAGCTTCTACAGGGGAGCGGGAGGCTACAATGAGCAGTTCTTC. The encoded protein is CASSFYRGAGGYNEQFF.

Many counts were recorded for this clonotype. V is TRBV12-3 or TRBV12-4 and J is TRBJ1-3; possibly TRBD1 for D (6 bases). The V and J ends lost 4 bases and 0 bases respectively, with 13 bases between them. The CDR3 sequence is 16 residues long. CDR3 in DNA: TGTGCCAGCAGTTCGAAAGGACAGCTCTCTGGAAACACCATATATTTT. Protein product: CASSSKGQLSGNTIYF.

As concerns this clonotype: A much larger clone lies a single base off, so this may be a read error. The chain couples TRBV15 to TRBJ2-5; D is unclear. CDR1 LNHNV and CDR2 YYDKDF come from the germline V gene (reference sequence). The CDR3 is 14 amino acids. CDR3: CTTSRDRLGETQYF. CDR3 nucleotide sequence: TGTACCACCAGCAGAGATAGACTGGGGGAGACCCAGTACTTC.

Many counts were recorded for this clonotype. The chain employs TRBV13 and TRBJ2-1; D is unresolved. The germline V gene has CDR1 PRHDT and CDR2 FYEKMQ (reference sequence). Trimming pared 4 bases from V and 4 bases from J, leaving 11 bases between. The CDR3 loop spans 14 amino acids. The CDR3 bases are TGTGCCAGCAGCTGGCGATCTCCTTACAATGAGCAGTTCTTC. It specifies CASSWRSPYNEQFF.

This clonotype was picked up many times. This sequence joins TRBV3-1 and TRBJ2-3; a weak D match, TRBD1 (5 bases). Germline V CDR1 and CDR2: LGHDT, YNNKEL (reference sequence). Trimming took off 2 bases at V and 3 bases at J, with 9 bases between the two ends. The CDR3 has 14 residues. This chain's CDR3 is CASSQSPGTDTQYF. DNA of the CDR3: TGTGCCAGCAGCCAAAGCCCAGGGACAGATACGCAGTATTTT.

The CDR3 DNA reads as TGTGCCAGCAGTCGTGGGTTGCAGACAGGACCCTACAATGAGCAGTTCTTC. Amino acids: CASSRGLQTGPYNEQFF. The chain carries TRBV28 and TRBJ2-1; a weak D match, TRBD1 (6 bases). V was clipped by 5 bases and J by 2 bases, with 19 bases between them. CDR1 and CDR2 (germline): MDHEN, SYDVKM. The CDR3 is 17 residues long.

This clonotype came up a few times. V usage is TRBV5-1 and J usage is TRBJ2-1; TRBD2 agrees at 10 bases. The CDR3 is made up of 14 amino acids. The V and J ends lost 1 base and 9 bases, in that order; junction bases with no gene match: 4. Germline assignment: CDR1 SGHRS and CDR2 YFSETQ. CDR3 sequence: CASSLSGRASEQFF. CDR3 DNA: TGCGCCAGCAGCTTGAGCGGGAGGGCTAGTGAGCAGTTCTTC.

Ten or more counts support this clonotype. This chain uses TRBV18 with TRBJ2-3; D unresolved. Germline lookup yields CDR1 KGHSH and CDR2 LQKENI. CDR3 length: 13 residues. V dropped 1 base and J dropped 6 bases, with 8 bases sitting between them. The CDR3 DNA sequence: TGTGCCAGCTCACCACTAGAGTCGGATACGCAGTATTTT. Protein product: CASSPLESDTQYF.

This clonotype was counted at least ten times. The chain combines TRBV29-1 with TRBJ1-2; D possibly corresponds to TRBD1 (6 bases). The germline V and J ends were trimmed by 4 bases and 7 bases, with 16 bases remaining between them. The germline gives CDR1 SQVTM, CDR2 ANQGSEA. This CDR3 comprises 13 residues. The CDR3 DNA reads TGCAGCGTTGTAACCGGGGGCGCAGGTGGCTACACCTTC. Translating it yields CSVVTGGAGGYTF.

This clonotype was counted at least ten times. This chain links TRBV11-2 with TRBJ2-1; TRBD2 matches 13 bases. Germline V gene lookup returns CDR1 SGHAT and CDR2 FQNNGV. V lost 5 bases and J lost 6; bases outside the gene matches: 4. This CDR3 region has 15 residues. In DNA, the CDR3 is TGTGCCAGCAGCACCCGGACTAGCGGGAGCAATGAGCAGTTCTTC. Translating it yields CASSTRTSGSNEQFF. The full variable domain, rest sourced from reference TRBV11-2 and TRBJ2-1, is EAGVAQSPRYKIIEKRQSVAFWCNPISGHATLYWYQQILGQGPKLLIQFQNNGVVDDSQLPKDRFSAERLKGVDSTLKIQPAKLEDSAVYLCASSTRTSGSNEQFFGPGTRLTVL.

The rearrangement joins TRBV6-1 to TRBJ2-2, with 14 bases aligning to TRBD2. CDR1 is MNHNS and CDR2 is SASEGT in the germline V gene. CDR3 size: 15 residues. V lost 8 bases to trimming and J lost 7 bases; unmatched junction nucleotides: 6. The CDR3 sequence is CASRGLAGGHGELFF. The CDR3, as DNA: TGTGCCAGCCGTGGACTAGCGGGGGGTCACGGGGAGCTGTTTTTT.

This clonotype was counted ten times or more. The rearrangement joins TRBV27 to TRBJ2-1; D ambiguous. Germline-derived CDR1 and CDR2 are MNHEY and SMNVEV (reference sequence). Deletions cut 1 base from V and 6 bases from J, with 7 bases between. The CDR3 extends over 13 amino acids. This CDR3 is CASSLFAGNEQFF. For the CDR3, the DNA is TGTGCCAGCAGTTTATTTGCAGGCAATGAGCAGTTCTTC.

This clonotype was seen at least ten times. V usage is TRBV11-2 and J usage is TRBJ2-3; 10 bases match TRBD2. This CDR3 has 18 residues. The V and J ends lost 0 bases and 2 bases, in that order; junction bases with no gene match: 8. Germline V gene sequence: CDR1 SGHAT, CDR2 FQNNGV. The CDR3 DNA reads TGTGCCAGCAGCTTAGAGGCTAGCGGGGGACTTTTCACAGATACGCAGTATTTT. Encoded protein: CASSLEASGGLFTDTQYF.

The rearrangement links TRBV3-1 to TRBJ2-4, with TRBD1 identical over 7 bases. CDR3 length: 18 residues. CDR1 is LGHDT and CDR2 is YNNKEL in the germline V gene (reference sequence). V dropped 0 bases and J dropped 2; count of bases not matched to a gene: 10. The CDR3 DNA reads TGTGCCAGCAGCCAAGATCCGACGGCAGGGGGAACCAAAAACATTCAGTACTTC. It codes for CASSQDPTAGGTKNIQYF. Filled out from reference TRBV3-1 and TRBJ2-4, the complete variable domain reads DTAVSQTPKYLVTQMGNDKSIKCEQNLGHDTMYWYKQDSKKFLKIMFSYNNKELIINETVPNRFSPKSPDKAHLNLHINSLELGDSAVYFCASSQDPTAGGTKNIQYFGAGTRLSVL.